This T cell receptor (beta chain) was identified during a study of blood T cell repertoires in COVID-19. The germline gives CDR1 MNHEY, CDR2 SVGAGI. The CDR3 covers 15 residues. V trimming: 2 bases; J trimming: 2 bases; junction bases outside the gene matches: 3. The participants were between about 18 and 90 years old and came from some 23 US areas. Clones were read by immunoSEQ multiplex PCR, and TCRdb kept only the in-frame ones, dropping some. The sample gives around 270,000 clones, approximately 85% of which show up once; 3.5% to 5.5% is in the top ten. The chain carries TRBV6-5 and TRBJ1-3; 7 bases are shared with TRBD1. Sequencing input: PBMCs or T cells enriched from blood (not recorded which). The clonotype originates from a young woman who had recovered from COVID-19. The CDR3 protein is CASSYNRGPGNTIYF. CDR3 in DNA: TGTGCCAGCAGTTACAACAGGGGCCCTGGAAACACCATATATTTT.